The T cell receptor beta chain under discussion was sequenced for a study of shared clonotypes between healthy human individuals. TCRdb keeps only in-frame clones here, not all; method: immunoSEQ multiplex PCR. The sample includes more than 400,000 clones, about 96% of them seen just once. This CDR3 is 13 amino acids long. Trimming left V 9 bases short and J 1 base short, with 9 bases between. In germline, CDR1 is MNHEY, CDR2 SMNVEV (reference sequence). The sequence came from a woman aged 30 to 39 in good health. The rearrangement joins TRBV27 to TRBJ2-2, with D perhaps matching TRBD2 (6 bases). Sequencing input: naive CD4+ T cells sorted from blood. Documented subset: CD45RA+ positively selected. The CDR3 coding sequence is TGTGCCAGTACGCGGGAGAACACCGGGGAGCTGTTTTTT. Amino acid sequence: CASTRENTGELFF.